The entry below describes one T cell receptor beta chain. The data were taken from a study of ipilimumab plus nivolumab after autologous stem cell transplantation. From germline, CDR1 is SGHTA and CDR2 FQGNSA. The CDR3 contains 16 residues. With 6 bases clipped from V and 4 bases from J, the junction kept 12 bases outside the gene matches. Produced via immunoSEQ multiplex PCR; TCRdb's table is partial and in-frame only. Of more than 20,000 clones in the sample, 70% to 85% were seen once. The TCR was taken from a male donor with diffuse large B-cell lymphoma. Sequencing was performed on PBMCs, taken in a trial of ipilimumab plus nivolumab as post-transplant consolidation. This chain joins TRBV7-2 and TRBJ2-7, with 10 bases aligning to TRBD1. The CDR3 DNA follows: TGTGCCAGCAGTTCCCGACCGGGACAGGGGCCTTACGAGCAGTACTTC. This encodes CASSSRPGQGPYEQYF.